The 4 T cell receptor beta chains below all came from one sample that was sequenced in a study of T-cell memory formation after mild COVID-19. MiXCR, applied by TCRdb to the 5' RACE reads, yields one record per CDR3 protein. The table includes 300,000 to 400,000 distinct CDR3 sequences, over 25% detected once. Sequenced: PBMCs or a T cell subset sorted from them (not recorded which). These TCRs come from an adult woman who had mild COVID-19 (a few samples of this study predate the infection). Cell type and time point are not known.

This rearrangement joins TRBV5-1 to TRBJ1-6; possibly TRBD1 for D (5 bases). CDR1 is SGHRS, CDR2 YFSETQ, per germline. This CDR3 has 14 residues. V was pared by 3 bases and J by 7 bases, with 11 bases between. This CDR3 reads CASSSTDRNSPLHF. The CDR3 nucleotides are TGCGCCAGCAGCTCGACCGACAGAAATTCACCCCTCCACTTT.

This clonotype was picked up a small number of times. This chain connects TRBV4-3 to TRBJ1-1; unclear D gene. Germline-derived CDR1 and CDR2 are LGHNA and YSLEER. Trimming took off 2 bases at V and 7 bases at J, with 11 bases between the two ends. This CDR3 has 13 amino acids. CDR3: CASSQRLRDEAFF. The CDR3 DNA follows: TGCGCCAGCAGCCAACGTCTAAGGGATGAAGCTTTCTTT.

This clonotype was observed a few times. The chain uses TRBV30 and TRBJ1-1, with TRBD1 as a possible D gene (6 bases). This CDR3 is 14 amino acids long. Trimming left V 0 bases short and J 5 bases short, with 13 bases between. From germline, CDR1 is GTSNPN and CDR2 SVGIG (reference sequence). The CDR3 bases are TGTGCCTGGAGTGTCAGGGGAGGAAAAACTGAAGCTTTCTTT. This codes for CAWSVRGGKTEAFF.

The chain links TRBV7-8 to TRBJ2-7; D remains unclear. The CDR3 spans 13 residues. Germline V gene lookup returns CDR1 SGHVS and CDR2 FQNEAQ. Between the trimmed V and J ends, which lost 1 base and 3 bases, there was a span of 7 bases. The CDR3 loop is CASSLDSFYEQYF. The CDR3 bases are TGTGCCAGCAGCTTAGATAGTTTCTACGAGCAGTACTTC.